A single sample gave rise to the 7 T cell receptor beta chains below, sequenced in a study of type 1 regulatory T cells. TCRdb re-called the reads with MiXCR, one entry per CDR3 protein. The sample carries about 18,000 distinct CDR3 sequences, about a tenth recorded once. The sample comprised CD4+ T cells, either the whole sample or a sorted fraction (not recorded which). Every receptor here comes from a human donor in good health.

In its sample, this clonotype ranks as medium-sized. The chain employs TRBV5-5 and TRBJ2-7; tentatively, D is TRBD1 or TRBD2 (5 bases each). The CDR3 has 16 amino acids. Germline CDR1 and CDR2: SGHKS and YYEKEE (reference sequence). Trimming removed 0 bases from V and 5 bases from J, with 18 bases in between. The CDR3 here is CASSLGPGSNTNEQYF. The CDR3 DNA reads TGTGCCAGCAGCTTGGGCCCAGGGAGCAATACTAACGAGCAGTACTTC.

This clonotype was detected many times. The chain carries TRBV19 and TRBJ2-2; the D gene is possibly TRBD1 (5 bases). Trimming removed 7 bases from V and 4 bases from J, with 16 bases in between. This CDR3 has 15 amino acids. The germline gives CDR1 LNHDA, CDR2 SQIVND (reference sequence). The CDR3 DNA follows: TGTGCCAGTAAGGTACAGGATAGAGGCACCGGGGAGCTGTTTTTT. This codes for CASKVQDRGTGELFF.

This clonotype was seen at least ten times. CDR3 sequence (DNA): TGTGCCAGCAGGGGGGAAAAAGCTTTCTTT. It specifies CASRGEKAFF. The V call is TRBV28, the J call TRBJ1-1; TRBD1 is a possible D gene (5 bases). The V gene's germline CDR1 is MDHEN and CDR2 SYDVKM. Deletions cut 6 bases from V and 9 bases from J, with 8 bases between. This CDR3 contains 10 residues.

V is TRBV28 and J is TRBJ2-1; 7 positions match TRBD1. Germline V lookup: CDR1 MDHEN, CDR2 SYDVKM. The trim removed 7 bases at V and 0 bases at J, leaving 6 bases unmatched. The CDR3 sequence is 15 residues long. The CDR3 nucleotides are TGTGCCAGCACCGTGGGGGACAGCTCCTACAATGAGCAGTTCTTC. It codes for CASTVGDSSYNEQFF.

This clonotype was counted a few times. V is TRBV20-1 and J is TRBJ2-7; TRBD1 matches 10 bases. This CDR3 has 15 amino acids. The V gene's germline CDR1 is DFQATT and CDR2 SNEGSKA (reference sequence). With 6 bases clipped from V and 1 base from J, the junction kept 9 bases outside the gene matches. CDR3 in DNA: TGCAGTGCGAGCCCTTCGGGACAGGGGTCCTACGAGCAGTACTTC. It codes for CSASPSGQGSYEQYF.

There are many counts of this clonotype. This rearrangement joins TRBV24-1 to TRBJ2-2, with D perhaps given as TRBD1 or TRBD2 (5 bases each). With 5 bases removed from V and 0 bases from J, the gap between germline ends came to 12 bases. Germline assignment: CDR1 KGHDR and CDR2 SFDVKD. The CDR3 loop spans 16 amino acids. In DNA, the CDR3 is TGTGCCACCAGTGCCCGGGACGCCACGAACACCGGGGAGCTGTTTTTT. Its protein is CATSARDATNTGELFF.

This clonotype was seen repeatedly, ten times or more. The genes are TRBV29-1 and TRBJ2-1; perhaps D is TRBD1 or TRBD2 (5 bases each). This CDR3 has 15 amino acids. The germline gives CDR1 SQVTM, CDR2 ANQGSEA. Between the trimmed V and J ends, which lost 8 bases and 9 bases, there was a span of 26 bases. Here the CDR3 reads CSLGFRGAGNSEQFF. Here the CDR3 DNA reads TGCAGCCTGGGCTTTAGAGGGGCCGGTAATAGTGAGCAGTTCTTC.